This T cell receptor (beta chain) appears in the sequencing data of a study of shared clonotypes between healthy human individuals. Overall study findings and caveats: Relative to clonotypes present in all four donors, those not shared had lower generation probabilities.

In germline, CDR1 is KGHSH, CDR2 LQKENI. CDR3 length equals 12 residues. V was shortened by 3 bases and J by 3 bases, with 3 bases between the two germline ends. Libraries were prepared by immunoSEQ multiplex PCR; TCRdb keeps only in-frame clonotypes and omits some of them. The sample holds hundreds of thousands of clones, roughly 96% seen once. In the naive CD8 group, cells lacked CD45RO and were positively selected for CCR7, so terminally differentiated effector memory CD45RA+ cells were left out. All donors were healthy HIV-negative adults lacking recent acute infections or vaccinations. Turning to this clone: Antigen unknown.

This clonotype was obtained from a woman between 25 and 40 years old in good health. The chain combines TRBV18 with TRBJ1-5; D is unresolved. Sequencing input: naive CD8+ T cells sorted from blood. CDR3 region: CASSPFNQPQHF. The CDR3 DNA sequence: TGTGCCAGCTCACCTTTCAATCAGCCCCAGCATTTT.